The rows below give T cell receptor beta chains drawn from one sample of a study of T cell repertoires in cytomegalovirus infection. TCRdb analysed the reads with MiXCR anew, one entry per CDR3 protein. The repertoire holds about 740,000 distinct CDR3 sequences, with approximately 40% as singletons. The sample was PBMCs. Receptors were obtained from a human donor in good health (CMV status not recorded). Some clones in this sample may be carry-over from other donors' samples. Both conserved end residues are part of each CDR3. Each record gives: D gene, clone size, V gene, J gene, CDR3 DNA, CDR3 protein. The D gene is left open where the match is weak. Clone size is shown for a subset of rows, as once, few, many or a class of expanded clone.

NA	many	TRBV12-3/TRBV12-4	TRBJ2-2	TGTGCCAGCACTGCGGAGAACACCGGGGAGCTGTTTTTT	CASTAENTGELFF
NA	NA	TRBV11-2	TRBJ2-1	TGTGCCAGCAGCTTAAACGGGGAGATCTACAATGAGCAGTTCTTC	CASSLNGEIYNEQFF
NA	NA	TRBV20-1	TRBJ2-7	TGCAGTGCTGCGGGGTTGAGCTCCTACGAGCAGTACTTC	CSAAGLSSYEQYF
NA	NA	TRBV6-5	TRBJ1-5	TGTGCCAGCAGTTCCAAGCCGCCGCTGGTCAATCAGCCCCAGCATTTT	CASSSKPPLVNQPQHF
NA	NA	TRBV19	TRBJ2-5	TGTGCCAGTAGTCTCAGTGGGAGTGGTTTCGGAGAGACCCAGTACTTC	CASSLSGSGFGETQYF
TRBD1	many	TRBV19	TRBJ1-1	TGTGCCAGCAGTCCCGACAGGGGTTTGGGCACTGAAGCTTTCTTT	CASSPDRGLGTEAFF
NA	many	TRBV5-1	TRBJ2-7	TGCGCCAGCAGCTTGACAGCGACCTACGAGCAGTACTTC	CASSLTATYEQYF
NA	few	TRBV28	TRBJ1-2	TGTGCCAGCAGTGCGAGGGCAGCACGGGGCTACACCTTC	CASSARAARGYTF
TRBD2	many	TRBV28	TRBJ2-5	TGTGCCAGCTCCCTCCCCCTAGCGGGAGGAGAGACCCAGTACTTC	CASSLPLAGGETQYF
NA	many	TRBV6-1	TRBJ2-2	TGTGCCAGCAGTGAAATGGGATTCGCGAACACCGGGGAGCTGTTTTTT	CASSEMGFANTGELFF
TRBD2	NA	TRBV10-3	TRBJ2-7	TGTGCCACCGGGACTAGCGGGAGAGGGGGCGCCTACGAGCAGTACTTC	CATGTSGRGGAYEQYF
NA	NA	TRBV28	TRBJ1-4	TGTGCCAGCAGTTCCACGGGGGAGGGATATGAAAAACTGTTTTTT	CASSSTGEGYEKLFF
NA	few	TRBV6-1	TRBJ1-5	TGTGCCAGCAGTGAATACAGTGGTAACTATCAGCCCCAGCATTTT	CASSEYSGNYQPQHF
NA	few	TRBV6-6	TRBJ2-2	TGTGCCAGCAGTTACGCTTCAGGTTACACCGGGGAGCTGTTTTTT	CASSYASGYTGELFF
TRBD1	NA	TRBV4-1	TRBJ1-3	TGCGACAGCAGCCCCCCGGGACAGGGAATGGGAAACACCATATATTTT	CDSSPPGQGMGNTIYF
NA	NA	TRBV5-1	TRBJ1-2	TGCGCCAGCAGCCCCGCTACAAGTGTTCAGATGGGGGGCTACACCTTC	CASSPATSVQMGGYTF
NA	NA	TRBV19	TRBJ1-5	TGTGCCAGTAGTATAGATCCGGCGAGCAATCAGCCCCAGCATTTT	CASSIDPASNQPQHF
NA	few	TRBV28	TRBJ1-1	TGTGCCAGCAGCCTGGGCGGGCGTTCTGGGGCGGGCACTGAAGCTTTCTTT	CASSLGGRSGAGTEAFF
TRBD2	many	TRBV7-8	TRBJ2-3	TGTGCCAGCAGCTTAGTTAGTAGAATAGCGGGGGGCCGAAATACGCAGTATTTT	CASSLVSRIAGGRNTQYF
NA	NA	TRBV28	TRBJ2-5	TGTGCCAGCAGAGCCGACACGGCAGCTGGGGCCCAGTACTTC	CASRADTAAGAQYF
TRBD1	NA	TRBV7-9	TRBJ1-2	TGTGCCAGCAGCTACCCCGGGACAGGGAGAGAAGGCTACACCTTC	CASSYPGTGREGYTF
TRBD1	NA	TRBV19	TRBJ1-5	TGTGCCACCTCTTACACCACAGGACAGGGGAATCAGCCCCAGCATTTT	CATSYTTGQGNQPQHF
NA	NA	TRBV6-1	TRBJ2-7	TGTGCCAGCAGTGAAGCTATTGACAGCTCCTACGAGCAGTACTTC	CASSEAIDSSYEQYF
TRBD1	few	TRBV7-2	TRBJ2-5	TGTGCCAGCAGCTTAAGACAGGGGAGTGTAGAGACCCAGTACTTC	CASSLRQGSVETQYF
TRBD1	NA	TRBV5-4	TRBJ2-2	TGTGCCAGCAGCCCAGGGGGTCATGGCACCGGGGAGCTGTTTTTT	CASSPGGHGTGELFF
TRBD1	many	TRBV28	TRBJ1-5	TGTGCCAGCAGCGACAGGGCGGGGCAGCCCCAGCATTTT	CASSDRAGQPQHF
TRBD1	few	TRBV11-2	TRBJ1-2	TGTGCCAGCAGCCGGTCCGGGACAGGGGGCGCGACCGGCTACACCTTC	CASSRSGTGGATGYTF
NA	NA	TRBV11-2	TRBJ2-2	TGTTCCAGCAGCTTATATGAGGAGTTCACCGGGGAGCTGTTTTTT	CSSSLYEEFTGELFF
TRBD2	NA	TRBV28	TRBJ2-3	TGTGCCAGCAGTTTACACGGGCTAGCGGGGTTCACAGATACGCAGTATTTT	CASSLHGLAGFTDTQYF
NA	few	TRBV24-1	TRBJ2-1	TGTGCCACCAGTGACCCAGGACGGAATTACAATGAGCAGTTCTTC	CATSDPGRNYNEQFF
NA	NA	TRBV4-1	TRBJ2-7	TGCGCCAGCAGCCAAGGATTAGCGGCCACGGGGGAGCAGTACTTC	CASSQGLAATGEQYF
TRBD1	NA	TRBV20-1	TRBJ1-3	TGCAGTGCTAGAGTGGACCGGGACAGCGACTCTGGAAACACCATATATTTT	CSARVDRDSDSGNTIYF
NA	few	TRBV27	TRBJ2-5	TGTGCCAGCAGTTTCCGGCCTCAAGAGACCCAGTACTTC	CASSFRPQETQYF
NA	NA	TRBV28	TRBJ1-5	TGTGCCAGCAGAAACAGGGATAGGGGCAATCAGCCCCAGCATTTT	CASRNRDRGNQPQHF
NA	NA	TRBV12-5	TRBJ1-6	TGTGCTAGTGCCAACGAAGGGTACGGTTCACCCCTCCACTTT	CASANEGYGSPLHF
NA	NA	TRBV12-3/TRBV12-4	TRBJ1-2	TGTGCCAGCAGTCCCCTCCAGGGGAATGGCTACACCTTC	CASSPLQGNGYTF
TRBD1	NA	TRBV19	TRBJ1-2	TGTGCCAGCCTTGACAGGGTGCACTATGGCTACACCTTC	CASLDRVHYGYTF
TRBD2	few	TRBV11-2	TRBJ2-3	TGTGCCAGCAGCTTAGATAGTAGCGGGGGGGCCGATACGCAGTATTTT	CASSLDSSGGADTQYF
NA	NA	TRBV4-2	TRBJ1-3	TGTGCCAGCAGCCAAGATGGGCGGACAGAGAACACCATATATTTT	CASSQDGRTENTIYF
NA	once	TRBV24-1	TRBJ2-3	TGTGCCACCAGTGACCCGCGGCAGGGGTTCGGGACAGATACGCAGTATTTT	CATSDPRQGFGTDTQYF
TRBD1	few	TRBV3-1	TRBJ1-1	TGTGCCAGCAGCCAACACACAGGGGGCACTGAAGCTTTCTTT	CASSQHTGGTEAFF
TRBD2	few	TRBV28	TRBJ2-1	TGTGCCAGCAGTTTGGGACTAGAGTACAATGAGCAGTTCTTC	CASSLGLEYNEQFF
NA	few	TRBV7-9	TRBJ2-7	TGTGCCAGCAGCTTAGCGCTGGAGGGAGTGAGTTCCTACGAGCAGTACTTC	CASSLALEGVSSYEQYF
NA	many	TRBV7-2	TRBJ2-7	TGTGCCAGCAGCCACAGGGGAGGCTACGAGCAGTACTTC	CASSHRGGYEQYF
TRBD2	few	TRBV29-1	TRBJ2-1	TGCAGCGCCGGAGCGGGAGGGCCTGGTAATGAGCAGTTCTTC	CSAGAGGPGNEQFF
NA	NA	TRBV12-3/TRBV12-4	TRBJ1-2	TGTGCCAGCAGTTTTCCCGATCAAAGGCGTGGCTACACCTTC	CASSFPDQRRGYTF
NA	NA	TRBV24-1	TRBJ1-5	TGTGCCACCAGTGATTCTGGGACGGATAGCAATCAGCCCCAGCATTTT	CATSDSGTDSNQPQHF
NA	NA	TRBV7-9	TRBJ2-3	TGTGCCAGCAGCTTACCGGGACTCCTGCTTGGGGATACGCAGTATTTT	CASSLPGLLLGDTQYF
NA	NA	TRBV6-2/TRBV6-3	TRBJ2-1	TGTGCCAGCGCGCTAAGGGTCAGGGTTGTAGACAATGTGCAGTTCTTC	CASALRVRVVDNVQFF
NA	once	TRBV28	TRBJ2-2	TGTGCCTCTCAGGGCCAAACCGGGGAGCTGTTTTTT	CASQGQTGELFF
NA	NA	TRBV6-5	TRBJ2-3	TGTGCCAGCAGAATGCGTGGGGGCCTAACGGGAGAGACAGATACGCAGTATTTT	CASRMRGGLTGETDTQYF
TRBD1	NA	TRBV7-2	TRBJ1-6	TGTGCCAGCAGCTTCGGGAGGGGGCAGTCACCCCTCCACTTT	CASSFGRGQSPLHF